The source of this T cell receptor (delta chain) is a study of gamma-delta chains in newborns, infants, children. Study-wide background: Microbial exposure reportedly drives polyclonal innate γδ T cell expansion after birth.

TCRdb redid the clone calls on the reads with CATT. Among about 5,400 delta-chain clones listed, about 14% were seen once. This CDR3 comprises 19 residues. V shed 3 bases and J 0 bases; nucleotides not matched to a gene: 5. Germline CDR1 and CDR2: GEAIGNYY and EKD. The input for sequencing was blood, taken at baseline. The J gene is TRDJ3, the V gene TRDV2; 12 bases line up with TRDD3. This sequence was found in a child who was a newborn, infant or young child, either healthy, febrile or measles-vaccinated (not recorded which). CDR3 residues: CACDPLGDTNSWDTRQMFF. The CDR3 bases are TGTGCCTGTGACCCACTGGGGGATACTAACTCCTGGGACACCCGACAGATGTTTTTC.